These 32 T cell receptor beta chains came from one sample sequenced in a study of shared clonotypes between healthy human individuals. Only in-frame clones appear in the TCRdb table, and some are missing; sequencing was by immunoSEQ multiplex PCR. Of 650,000 to 800,000 clones in the sample, just over 90% are singletons; the top ten hold approximately 24%. CD45RO-negative cells were positively selected for CCR7, leaving out terminally differentiated effector memory CD45RA+ cells. Material for sequencing was naive CD8+ T cells sorted from blood. All receptors derive from a man aged 25-45 years in good health.

This CDR3 reads CASSGRGTQETQYF. The CDR3 bases are TGCGCCAGCAGCGGCCGGGGTACCCAAGAGACCCAGTACTTC. This chain joins TRBV4-1 and TRBJ2-5, with D possibly being TRBD2 (5 bases). There are 14 residues in the CDR3. Germline V CDR1 and CDR2: MGHRA, YSYEKL. Trimming cost V 5 bases and J 1 base, with 11 bases left between them.

Here the CDR3 reads CASSPTEYNEQFF. The CDR3 coding sequence is TGTGCCAGCAGCCCCACAGAATACAATGAGCAGTTCTTC. The V call is TRBV5-4, the J call TRBJ2-1; D gene uncertain. The CDR3 sequence is 13 residues long. V lost 4 bases to trimming and J lost 4 bases, with 9 bases between them. The germline gives CDR1 SGHNT, CDR2 YYREEE (reference sequence).

The rearrangement links TRBV5-1 to TRBJ1-2; the D is unclear. The CDR3 runs to 14 residues. Germline V gene sequence: CDR1 SGHRS, CDR2 YFSETQ. V lost 1 base, J lost 0 bases, and 7 bases lay in between. The CDR3 sequence: CASSLSESNYGYTF. CDR3 DNA: TGCGCCAGCAGCTTGTCAGAATCTAACTATGGCTACACCTTC.

This clone was seen only once. The V call is TRBV11-2, the J call TRBJ2-7; 8 positions match TRBD1. Per germline, CDR1 SGHAT and CDR2 FQNNGV. V lost 2 bases, J lost 6 bases, and 12 bases stayed unmatched. This CDR3 contains 16 residues. This CDR3 is CASSLRATGDVGEQYF. CDR3 nucleotide sequence: TGTGCCAGCAGCTTAAGAGCGACAGGGGACGTAGGCGAGCAGTACTTC.

This chain connects TRBV10-3 to TRBJ1-1; the D is unclear. Per the germline V gene, CDR1 is ENHRY and CDR2 is SYGVKD. V was pared by 0 bases and J by 4 bases, with 18 bases between. There are 17 residues in the CDR3. The CDR3 spells CAISESRVWAPSTEAFF. CDR3 sequence (DNA): TGTGCCATCAGTGAGTCGAGAGTTTGGGCCCCGAGCACTGAAGCTTTCTTT.

The genes are TRBV2 and TRBJ2-1; 14 positions match TRBD2. The CDR3 totals 14 residues. V dropped 10 bases and J dropped 6; count of bases not matched to a gene: 5. Germline loops: CDR1 SNHLY, CDR2 FYNNEI. CDR3 residues: CATTGLAGANEQFF. In DNA form, the CDR3 reads TGTGCCACAACGGGACTAGCGGGAGCCAATGAGCAGTTCTTC.

This rearrangement joins TRBV2 to TRBJ2-7; 8 nucleotides agree with TRBD1. Per the germline V gene, CDR1 is SNHLY and CDR2 is FYNNEI. V dropped 8 bases and J dropped 6; count of bases not matched to a gene: 6. The CDR3 covers 12 residues. CDR3 sequence: CASLTQGVEQYF. CDR3 DNA: TGTGCCAGCCTTACACAGGGGGTCGAGCAGTACTTC. The whole variable domain, filled in from reference TRBV2 and TRBJ2-7, reads EPEVTQTPSHQVTQMGQEVILRCVPISNHLYFYWYRQILGQKVEFLVSFYNNEISEKSEIFDDQFSVERPDGSNFTLKIRSTKLEDSAMYFCASLTQGVEQYFGPGTRLTVT.

The CDR3 is CASSELISFSYEQYF. As DNA, the CDR3 is TGTGCCAGCAGTGAATTGATAAGTTTCTCCTACGAGCAGTACTTC. The chain is built from TRBV6-1 and TRBJ2-7; D ambiguous. Germline V gene sequence: CDR1 MNHNS, CDR2 SASEGT. V was clipped by 2 bases and J by 0 bases, with 11 bases between them. This CDR3 is 15 amino acids long.

V gene TRBV9 combines with J gene TRBJ1-3; tentatively, D is TRBD1 (5 bases). Germline-derived CDR1 and CDR2 are SGDLS and YYNGEE. Trimming stripped 4 bases from V and 2 bases from J, with 13 bases between. The CDR3 is 15 residues long. CDR3 region: CASSPWGLPGNTIYF. The CDR3 coding sequence is TGTGCCAGCAGCCCCTGGGGCCTGCCTGGAAACACCATATATTTT.

This sequence joins TRBV28 and TRBJ2-1; the match to TRBD2 covers 10 bases. This CDR3 spans 14 amino acids. From germline, CDR1 is MDHEN and CDR2 SYDVKM. V trimming: 2 bases; J trimming: 9 bases; junction bases outside the gene matches: 4. CDR3 protein: CASSLLAGDSEQFF. The DNA of the CDR3 is TGTGCCAGCAGTTTACTAGCGGGAGATAGTGAGCAGTTCTTC.

The chain links TRBV18 to TRBJ1-5, with D maybe TRBD1 (5 bases). Trimming took off 0 bases at V and 5 bases at J, with 5 bases between the two ends. This CDR3 comprises 13 residues. Germline CDR1 reads KGHSH; CDR2 reads LQKENI. Here the CDR3 reads CASSPPGDQPQHF. Here the CDR3 DNA reads TGTGCCAGCTCACCACCAGGGGATCAGCCCCAGCATTTT.

The CDR3 DNA is TGTGCCAGCAGCAAACCCCCCACCTACGAGCAGTACTTC. Encoded protein: CASSKPPTYEQYF. The rearrangement links TRBV5-4 to TRBJ2-7; D is uncertain. This CDR3 is built from 13 residues. Germline CDR1 is SGHNT and CDR2 is YYREEE (reference sequence). V shed 4 bases and J shed 2 bases, with 10 bases lying between them.

The CDR3 DNA reads as TGTGCCAGCAGCCACCTAACTCCCCCTATTCCCCAAGAGACCCAGTACTTC. Translating gives CASSHLTPPIPQETQYF. The chain has TRBV7-9 and TRBJ2-5; D gene unclear. The CDR3 has 17 residues. Germline lookup yields CDR1 SEHNR and CDR2 FQNEAQ (reference sequence). Trimming pared 5 bases from V and 1 base from J, leaving 20 bases between. Full variable domain (remainder filled in from reference TRBV7-9 and TRBJ2-5): DTGVSQNPRHKITKRGQNVTFRCDPISEHNRLYWYRQTLGQGPEFLTYFQNEAQLEKSRLLSDRFSAERPKGSFSTLEIQRTEQGDSAMYLCASSHLTPPIPQETQYFGPGTRLLVL.

In its sample, this clone was seen a few times. CDR3 coding DNA: TGTGCCAGTAGTATCCTACCTTCCTACGAGCAGTACTTC. Protein product: CASSILPSYEQYF. This chain joins TRBV19 and TRBJ2-7; D gene unclear. The CDR3 extends over 13 amino acids. Per germline, CDR1 LNHDA and CDR2 SQIVND (reference sequence). Trimming shortened V by 3 bases and J by 1 base, and 7 bases separated the two germline ends.

This clone was detected only once. V and J are TRBV4-3 and TRBJ2-2, with 7 bases aligning to TRBD2. CDR3 length: 20 residues. V was pared by 2 bases and J by 1 base, with 16 bases of the junction left unmatched. Per germline, CDR1 LGHNA and CDR2 YSLEER. The CDR3 DNA is TGCGCCAGCAGCCAAACACCGGGAAGAACTAGCGAGATGAACACCGGGGAGCTGTTTTTT. Translated: CASSQTPGRTSEMNTGELFF.

The rearrangement uses TRBV6-5 and TRBJ2-2; D call uncertain. Germline values: CDR1 MNHEY, CDR2 SVGAGI. V was cut by 0 bases and J by 4 bases, with 9 bases left in between. This CDR3 comprises 15 residues. The CDR3 sequence is CASSYSFSSTGELFF. The DNA of the CDR3 is TGTGCCAGCAGTTACTCTTTCTCCTCCACCGGGGAGCTGTTTTTT.

The chain couples TRBV6-5 to TRBJ2-3, with 7 bases lining up with TRBD1. In germline, CDR1 is MNHEY, CDR2 SVGAGI. The junction had 6 bases not matched to a gene; V was cut back by 6 bases and J by 6 bases. This CDR3 region has 13 residues. CDR3 DNA sequence: TGTGCCAGCAGCGTACAGGGGTCTGATACGCAGTATTTT. Translated, it gives CASSVQGSDTQYF.

The chain combines TRBV7-9 with TRBJ2-5; 16 bases map to TRBD2. CDR3 size: 19 residues. CDR1 SEHNR and CDR2 FQNEAQ come from the germline V gene (reference sequence). V shed 5 bases, J shed 1 base, and the junction held 10 bases outside the gene matches. The CDR3 protein is CASSMGLAGGTGVQETQYF. The CDR3 region has the DNA TGTGCCAGCAGCATGGGACTAGCGGGAGGGACTGGGGTCCAAGAGACCCAGTACTTC.

The chain links TRBV27 to TRBJ2-1; no definite D call. V dropped 4 bases and J dropped 4 bases, with 17 bases sitting between them. Looked up from germline, CDR1 is MNHEY and CDR2 is SMNVEV (reference sequence). The CDR3 sequence is 16 residues long. CDR3: CASSSPLGARYNEQFF. CDR3 bases: TGTGCCAGCAGTTCCCCCCTTGGAGCCCGGTACAATGAGCAGTTCTTC.

Worth noting for this clone: Distinct nucleotide sequences in the sample also encode this CDR3. V usage is TRBV28 and J usage is TRBJ2-1, with D maybe TRBD2 (5 bases). The CDR3 runs 14 residues. The germline CDR1 and CDR2 sequences are MDHEN and SYDVKM. Trimming pared 3 bases from V and 3 bases from J, leaving 9 bases between. The CDR3 region is CASSFRGSYNEQFF. The CDR3 region has the DNA TGTGCCAGCAGTTTTCGAGGGAGCTACAATGAGCAGTTCTTC.

The J gene is TRBJ1-5, the V gene TRBV5-5; the D is unclear. V lost 1 base, J lost 0 bases, and 14 bases lay in between. From germline, CDR1 is SGHKS and CDR2 YYEKEE (reference sequence). The CDR3 loop spans 17 amino acids. CDR3 nucleotide sequence: TGTGCCAGCAGCTTGCATGATCGGGTCTCTAGCAATCAGCCCCAGCATTTT. It is translated as CASSLHDRVSSNQPQHF. Looking up the rest from reference TRBV5-5 and TRBJ1-5 gives the full variable domain: DAGVTQSPTHLIKTRGQQVTLRCSPISGHKSVSWYQQVLGQGPQFIFQYYEKEERGRGNFPDRFSARQFPNYSSELNVNALLLGDSALYLCASSLHDRVSSNQPQHFGDGTRLSIL.

The chain is built from TRBV2 and TRBJ2-7, with unresolved D. Germline V CDR1 and CDR2: SNHLY, FYNNEI. Trimming cost V 6 bases and J 5 bases, with 14 bases left between them. This CDR3 is 13 amino acids long. The DNA for the CDR3 is TGTGCCAGCAGGTGGACGGTGGACCACGAGCAGTACTTC. Translating gives CASRWTVDHEQYF.

V and J are TRBV28 and TRBJ2-2, with 12 bases aligning to TRBD1. Germline values: CDR1 MDHEN, CDR2 SYDVKM. Losses at the gene ends were 3 bases for V and 8 bases for J; bases not matched to a gene: 7. CDR3 length: 16 residues. CDR3 region: CASSFRDRGRRGELFF. In DNA, the CDR3 is TGTGCCAGCAGTTTTCGGGACAGGGGGCGCAGGGGGGAGCTGTTTTTT.

The chain employs TRBV7-9 and TRBJ2-1; no definite D call. The CDR3 runs 12 residues. V was cut by 5 bases and J by 9 bases, with 11 bases left in between. Germline V gene data show CDR1 as SEHNR and CDR2 as FQNEAQ (reference sequence). The CDR3 loop is CASSAIAREQFF. DNA of the CDR3: TGTGCCAGCAGCGCGATAGCTCGTGAGCAGTTCTTC.

The chain uses TRBV5-1 and TRBJ1-1, with 8 bases identical to TRBD1. CDR3 length: 14 amino acids. Germline CDR1 and CDR2: SGHRS and YFSETQ. J lost 3 bases, V lost 4 bases, and 5 bases had no gene match. The DNA for the CDR3 is TGCGCCAGCAGCAGGACAGGGCAGGACACTGAAGCTTTCTTT. Amino acid sequence: CASSRTGQDTEAFF.

The chain couples TRBV2 to TRBJ2-3; D is possibly TRBD2 (5 bases). The CDR3 totals 16 residues. Trimming removed 8 bases from V and 2 bases from J, with 20 bases in between. CDR1 is SNHLY, CDR2 FYNNEI, per germline. CDR3: CASSGEQDYYTDTQYF. DNA of the CDR3: TGTGCCAGCTCCGGGGAGCAGGATTATTACACAGATACGCAGTATTTT.

This rearrangement joins TRBV5-6 to TRBJ2-7; possibly TRBD1 or TRBD2 for D (5 bases each). Germline V gene data show CDR1 as SGHDT and CDR2 as YYEEEE. CDR3 length: 16 amino acids. V shed 4 bases and J shed 3 bases, with 20 bases lying between them. The CDR3 bases are TGTGCCAGCAGCATTCGCCTCATCCATGGGGGCTACGAGCAGTACTTC. Its translation is CASSIRLIHGGYEQYF.

The chain has TRBV13 and TRBJ2-7; no definite D call. CDR1 PRHDT and CDR2 FYEKMQ come from the germline V gene (reference sequence). The CDR3 spans 15 residues. The V and J ends lost 0 bases and 1 base respectively, with 10 bases between them. The CDR3 sequence is CASSLGDRHSYEQYF. The DNA for the CDR3 is TGTGCCAGCAGCTTAGGGGACCGACATTCCTACGAGCAGTACTTC.

The chain links TRBV7-9 to TRBJ2-2; the D gene could be TRBD1 or TRBD2 (5 bases each). CDR1 SEHNR and CDR2 FQNEAQ come from the germline V gene (reference sequence). Trimming shortened V by 7 bases and J by 8 bases, and 17 bases separated the two germline ends. This CDR3 has 14 amino acids. CDR3 sequence reads: CASIRPGGSGELFF. The DNA for the CDR3 is TGTGCCAGCATCCGTCCTGGGGGTTCTGGGGAGCTGTTTTTT.

The table lists this clone with a count of one. The same CDR3 also results from other DNA sequences found in this sample. The rearrangement joins TRBV5-5 to TRBJ1-5; 7 bases align to TRBD1. This CDR3 is 14 amino acids long. V dropped 2 bases and J dropped 2; count of bases not matched to a gene: 1. Germline CDR1 SGHKS, CDR2 YYEKEE (reference sequence). The CDR3 nucleotides read TGTGCCAGCAGCTTAGGGACAGGCAATCAGCCCCAGCATTTT. It codes for CASSLGTGNQPQHF.

This clone occurred once. The chain combines TRBV27 with TRBJ2-5, with 7 bases that match TRBD2. The length of the CDR3 is 17 residues. Trimming cost V 1 base and J 1 base; bases outside gene matches: 9. The V gene's germline CDR1 is MNHEY and CDR2 SMNVEV (reference sequence). Here the CDR3 DNA reads TGTGCCAGCAGTTTATGGGGGGGAAAGGGCCTCCAAGAGACCCAGTACTTC. Residues: CASSLWGGKGLQETQYF.

This chain links TRBV30 with TRBJ2-7, with a tentative D call TRBD2 (5 bases). The V end lost 1 base, the J end lost 3 bases, and 7 bases lay between the germline ends. The germline V gene has CDR1 GTSNPN and CDR2 SVGIG (reference sequence). The CDR3 is 12 residues long. CDR3 loop: CAWSAEGYEQYF. DNA for the CDR3: TGTGCCTGGAGTGCCGAGGGCTACGAGCAGTACTTC.